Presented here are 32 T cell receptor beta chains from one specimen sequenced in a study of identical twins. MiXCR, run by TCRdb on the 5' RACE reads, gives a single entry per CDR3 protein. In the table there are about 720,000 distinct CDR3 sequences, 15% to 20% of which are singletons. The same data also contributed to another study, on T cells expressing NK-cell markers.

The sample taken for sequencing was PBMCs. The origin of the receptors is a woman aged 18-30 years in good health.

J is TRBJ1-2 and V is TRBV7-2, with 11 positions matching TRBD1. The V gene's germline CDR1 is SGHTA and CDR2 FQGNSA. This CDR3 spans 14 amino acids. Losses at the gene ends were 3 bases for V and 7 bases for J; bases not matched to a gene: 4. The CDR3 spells CASSFGTGGFGYTF. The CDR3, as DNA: TGTGCCAGCAGCTTTGGGACAGGGGGTTTTGGCTACACCTTC.

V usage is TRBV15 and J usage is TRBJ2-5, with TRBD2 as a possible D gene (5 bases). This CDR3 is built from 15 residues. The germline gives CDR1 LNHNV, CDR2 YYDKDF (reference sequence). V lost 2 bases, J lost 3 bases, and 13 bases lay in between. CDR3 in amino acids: CATSRSPGMEETQYF. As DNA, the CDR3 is TGTGCCACCAGCAGATCGCCGGGGATGGAAGAGACCCAGTACTTC. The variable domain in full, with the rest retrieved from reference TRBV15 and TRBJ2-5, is DAMVIQNPRYQVTQFGKPVTLSCSQTLNHNVMYWYQQKSSQAPKLLFHYYDKDFNNEADTPDNFQSRRPNTSFCFLDIRSPGLGDTAMYLCATSRSPGMEETQYFGPGTRLLVL.

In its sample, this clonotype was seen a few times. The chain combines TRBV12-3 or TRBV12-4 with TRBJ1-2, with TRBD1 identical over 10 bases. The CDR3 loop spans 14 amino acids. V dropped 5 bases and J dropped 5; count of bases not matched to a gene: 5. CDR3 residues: CASSMGQGTYGYTF. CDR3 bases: TGTGCCAGCAGTATGGGACAGGGGACATATGGCTACACCTTC.

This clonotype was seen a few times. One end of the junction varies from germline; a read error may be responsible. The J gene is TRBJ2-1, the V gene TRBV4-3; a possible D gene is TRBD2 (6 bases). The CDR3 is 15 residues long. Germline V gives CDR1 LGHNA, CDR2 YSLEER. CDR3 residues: CASSQDIGLPLNRFF. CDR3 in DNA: TGCGCCAGCAGCCAAGATATAGGACTACCACTTAATAGGTTTTTC.

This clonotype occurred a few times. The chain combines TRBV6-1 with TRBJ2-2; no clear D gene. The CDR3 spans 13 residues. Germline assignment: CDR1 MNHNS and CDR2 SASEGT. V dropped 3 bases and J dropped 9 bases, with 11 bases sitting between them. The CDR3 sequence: CASSDGQDRELFF. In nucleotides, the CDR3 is TGTGCCAGCAGTGACGGCCAGGACCGGGAGCTGTTTTTT.

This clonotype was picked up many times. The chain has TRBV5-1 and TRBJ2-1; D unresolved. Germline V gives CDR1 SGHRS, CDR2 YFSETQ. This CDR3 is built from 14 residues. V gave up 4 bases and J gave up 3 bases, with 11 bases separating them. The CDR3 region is CASSRGGDYNEQFF. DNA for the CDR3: TGCGCCAGCAGCAGAGGCGGTGACTACAATGAGCAGTTCTTC.

The CDR3 sequence is CSARGGSSGSLETQYF. CDR3 nucleotides: TGCAGTGCTAGAGGGGGGTCTAGCGGGTCGTTGGAGACCCAGTACTTC. The V and J genes are TRBV20-1 and TRBJ2-5; 8 nucleotides agree with TRBD2. CDR3 size: 16 residues. Looked up from germline, CDR1 is DFQATT and CDR2 is SNEGSKA (reference sequence). Germline trimming cut 1 base from V and 5 bases from J; bases unmatched to any gene: 12.

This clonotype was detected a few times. DNA of the CDR3: TGTGCCAGCAGTCGAGCGGGAGAGCAGTTCTTC. It translates to CASSRAGEQFF. The chain uses TRBV12-3 or TRBV12-4 and TRBJ2-1, with TRBD2 matching 7 bases. V dropped 5 bases and J dropped 10; count of bases not matched to a gene: 2. This CDR3 has 11 amino acids.

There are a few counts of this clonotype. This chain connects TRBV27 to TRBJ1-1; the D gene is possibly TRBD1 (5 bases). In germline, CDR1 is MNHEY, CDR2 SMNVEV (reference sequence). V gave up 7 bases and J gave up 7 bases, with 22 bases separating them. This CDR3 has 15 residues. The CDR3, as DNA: TGTGCCAGCACAGTCCGACCAGGGAGTCCCATTGAAGCTTTCTTT. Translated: CASTVRPGSPIEAFF.

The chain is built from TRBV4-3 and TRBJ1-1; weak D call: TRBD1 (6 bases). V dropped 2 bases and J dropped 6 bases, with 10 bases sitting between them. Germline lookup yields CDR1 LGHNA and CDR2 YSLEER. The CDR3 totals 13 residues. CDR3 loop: CASSQREGAEAFF. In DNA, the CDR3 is TGCGCCAGCAGCCAAAGGGAGGGGGCTGAAGCTTTCTTT.

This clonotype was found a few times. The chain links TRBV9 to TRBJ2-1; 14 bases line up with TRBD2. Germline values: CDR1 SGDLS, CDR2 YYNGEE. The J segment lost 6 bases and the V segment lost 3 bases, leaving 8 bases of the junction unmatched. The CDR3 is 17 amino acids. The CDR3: CASSATSGGAFGNEQFF. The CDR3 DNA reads TGTGCCAGCAGCGCGACTAGCGGGGGGGCATTTGGCAATGAGCAGTTCTTC.

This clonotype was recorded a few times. CDR3 nucleotides: TGTGCCAGCAGTCCCTGGGCGGGGGCCTATGGCTACACCTTC. It translates to CASSPWAGAYGYTF. The V gene is TRBV6-1, the J gene TRBJ1-2; weak D call: TRBD1 (6 bases). Germline values: CDR1 MNHNS, CDR2 SASEGT. V was pared by 5 bases and J by 4 bases, with 14 bases between. The CDR3 totals 14 residues.

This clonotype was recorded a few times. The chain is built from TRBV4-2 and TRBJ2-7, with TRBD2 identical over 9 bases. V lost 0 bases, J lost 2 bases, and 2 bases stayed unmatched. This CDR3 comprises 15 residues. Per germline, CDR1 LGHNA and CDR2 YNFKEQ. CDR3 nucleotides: TGTGCCAGCAGCCAAGACCTAGCGGGACCCTACGAGCAGTACTTC. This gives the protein CASSQDLAGPYEQYF.

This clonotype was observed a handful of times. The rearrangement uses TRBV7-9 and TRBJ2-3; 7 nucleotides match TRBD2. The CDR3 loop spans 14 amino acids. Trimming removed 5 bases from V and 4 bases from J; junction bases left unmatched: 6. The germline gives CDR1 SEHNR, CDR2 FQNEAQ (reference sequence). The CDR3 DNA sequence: TGTGCCAGCAGCGGGGACTACGGGGCAGATACGCAGTATTTT. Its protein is CASSGDYGADTQYF.

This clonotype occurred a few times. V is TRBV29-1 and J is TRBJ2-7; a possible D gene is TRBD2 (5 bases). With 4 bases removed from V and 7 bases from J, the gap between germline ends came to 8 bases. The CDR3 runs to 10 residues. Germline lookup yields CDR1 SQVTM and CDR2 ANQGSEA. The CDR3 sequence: CSVGGGEQYF. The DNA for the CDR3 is TGCAGCGTTGGAGGAGGAGAGCAGTACTTC.

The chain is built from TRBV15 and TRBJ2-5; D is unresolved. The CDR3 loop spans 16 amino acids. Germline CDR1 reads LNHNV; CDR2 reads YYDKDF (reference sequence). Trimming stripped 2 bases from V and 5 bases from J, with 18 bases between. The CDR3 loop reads CATSRLARSPRETQYF. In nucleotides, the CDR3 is TGTGCCACCAGCAGATTGGCGCGCTCCCCGCGGGAGACCCAGTACTTC. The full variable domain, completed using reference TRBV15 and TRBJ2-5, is DAMVIQNPRYQVTQFGKPVTLSCSQTLNHNVMYWYQQKSSQAPKLLFHYYDKDFNNEADTPDNFQSRRPNTSFCFLDIRSPGLGDTAMYLCATSRLARSPRETQYFGPGTRLLVL.

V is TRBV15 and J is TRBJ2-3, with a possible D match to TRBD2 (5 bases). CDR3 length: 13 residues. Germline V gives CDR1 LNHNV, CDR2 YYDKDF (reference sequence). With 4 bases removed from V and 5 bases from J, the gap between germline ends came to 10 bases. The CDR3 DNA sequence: TGTGCCACCAGCATCGGCCGGGAAGATACGCAGTATTTT. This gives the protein CATSIGREDTQYF.

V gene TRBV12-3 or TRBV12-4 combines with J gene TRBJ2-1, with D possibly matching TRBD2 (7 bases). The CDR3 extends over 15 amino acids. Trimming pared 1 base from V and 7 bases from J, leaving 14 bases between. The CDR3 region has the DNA TGTGCCAGCAGTTTAGGGGGGGGGCGTCGTAATGAGCAGTTCTTC. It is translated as CASSLGGGRRNEQFF.

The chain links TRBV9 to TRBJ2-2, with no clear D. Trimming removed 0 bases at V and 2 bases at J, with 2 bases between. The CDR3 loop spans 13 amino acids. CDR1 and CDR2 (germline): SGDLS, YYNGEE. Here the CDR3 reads CASSVENTGELFF. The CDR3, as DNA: TGTGCCAGCAGCGTAGAAAACACCGGGGAGCTGTTTTTT.

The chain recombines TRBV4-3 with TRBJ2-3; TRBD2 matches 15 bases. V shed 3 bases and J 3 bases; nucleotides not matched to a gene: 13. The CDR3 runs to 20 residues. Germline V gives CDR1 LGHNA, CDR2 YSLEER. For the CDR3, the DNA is TGCGCCAGCAGCCAGGGGGGGCCGGGACTAGCGGGAGGAAGAACAGATACGCAGTATTTT. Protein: CASSQGGPGLAGGRTDTQYF.

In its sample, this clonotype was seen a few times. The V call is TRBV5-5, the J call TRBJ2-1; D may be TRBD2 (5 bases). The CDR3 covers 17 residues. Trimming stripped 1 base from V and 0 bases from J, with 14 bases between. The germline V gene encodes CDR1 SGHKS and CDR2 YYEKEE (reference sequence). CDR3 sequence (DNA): TGTGCCAGCAGCTTGAGTATCTGGGAGCCCTCCTACAATGAGCAGTTCTTC. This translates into CASSLSIWEPSYNEQFF.

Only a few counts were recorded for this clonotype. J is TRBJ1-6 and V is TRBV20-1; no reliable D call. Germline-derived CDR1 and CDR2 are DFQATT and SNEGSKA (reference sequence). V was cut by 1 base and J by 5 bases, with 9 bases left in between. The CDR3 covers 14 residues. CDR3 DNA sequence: TGCAGTGCTAGAGGGTGGGCAGATAATTCACCCCTCCACTTT. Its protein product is CSARGWADNSPLHF.

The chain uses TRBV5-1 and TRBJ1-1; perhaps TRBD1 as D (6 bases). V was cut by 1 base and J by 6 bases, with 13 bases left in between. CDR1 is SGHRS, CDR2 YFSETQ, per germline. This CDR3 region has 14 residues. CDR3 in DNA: TGCGCCAGCAGCTTGAGGCCTGAGGGGGCTGAAGCTTTCTTT. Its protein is CASSLRPEGAEAFF.

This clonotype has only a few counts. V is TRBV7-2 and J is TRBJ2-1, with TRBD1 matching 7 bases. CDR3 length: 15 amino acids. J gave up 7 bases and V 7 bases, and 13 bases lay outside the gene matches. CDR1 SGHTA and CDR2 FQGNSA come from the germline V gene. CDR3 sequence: CASTERQGTGNEQFF. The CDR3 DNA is TGTGCCAGCACCGAACGACAGGGTACGGGTAATGAGCAGTTCTTC.

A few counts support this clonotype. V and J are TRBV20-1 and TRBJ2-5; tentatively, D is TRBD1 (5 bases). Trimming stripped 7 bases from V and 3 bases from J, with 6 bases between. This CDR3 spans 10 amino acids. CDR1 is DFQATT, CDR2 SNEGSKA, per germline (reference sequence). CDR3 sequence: CSVGEETQYF. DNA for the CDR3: TGCAGTGTAGGGGAAGAGACCCAGTACTTC.

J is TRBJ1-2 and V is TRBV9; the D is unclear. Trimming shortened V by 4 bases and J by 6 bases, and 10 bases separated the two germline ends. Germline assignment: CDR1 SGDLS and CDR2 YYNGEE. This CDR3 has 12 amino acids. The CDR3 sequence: CASSSGGDGYTF. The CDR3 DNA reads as TGTGCCAGCAGCTCGGGTGGGGATGGCTACACCTTC.

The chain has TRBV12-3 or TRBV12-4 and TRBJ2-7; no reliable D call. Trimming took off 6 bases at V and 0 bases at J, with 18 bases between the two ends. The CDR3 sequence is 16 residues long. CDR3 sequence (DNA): TGTGCCAGCAGCGAACACTGGGGTGGAAGCTCCTACGAGCAGTACTTC. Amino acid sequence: CASSEHWGGSSYEQYF.

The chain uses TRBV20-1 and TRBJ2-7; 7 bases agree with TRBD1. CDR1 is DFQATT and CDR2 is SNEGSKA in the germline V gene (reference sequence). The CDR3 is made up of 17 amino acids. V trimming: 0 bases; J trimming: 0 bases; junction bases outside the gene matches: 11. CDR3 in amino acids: CSARDRHRGHLSYEQYF. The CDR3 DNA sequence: TGCAGTGCTAGAGATCGCCACAGGGGACATCTCTCCTACGAGCAGTACTTC.

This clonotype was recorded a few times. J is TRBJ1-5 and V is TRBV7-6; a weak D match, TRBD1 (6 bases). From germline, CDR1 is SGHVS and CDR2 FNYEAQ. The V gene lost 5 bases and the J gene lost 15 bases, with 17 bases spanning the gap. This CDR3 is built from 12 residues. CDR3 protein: CASSGGRGGLHF. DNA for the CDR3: TGTGCCAGCAGCGGGGGGAGGGGGGGATTGCATTTT.

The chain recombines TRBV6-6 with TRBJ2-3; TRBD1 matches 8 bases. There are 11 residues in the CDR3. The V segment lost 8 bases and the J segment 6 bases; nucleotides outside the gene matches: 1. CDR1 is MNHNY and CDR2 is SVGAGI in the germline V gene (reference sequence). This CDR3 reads CASYRGDTQYF. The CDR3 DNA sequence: TGTGCCAGCTACAGGGGGGATACGCAGTATTTT.

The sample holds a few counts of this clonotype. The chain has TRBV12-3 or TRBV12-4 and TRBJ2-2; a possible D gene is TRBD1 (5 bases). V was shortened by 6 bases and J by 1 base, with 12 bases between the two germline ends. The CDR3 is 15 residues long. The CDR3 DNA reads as TGTGCCAGCAGCGCCGAGGACAAGAACACCGGGGAGCTGTTTTTT. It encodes CASSAEDKNTGELFF.

The CDR3 here is CASSENPGGSTEAFF. The DNA of the CDR3 is TGTGCCAGCAGTGAAAACCCAGGGGGGAGTACTGAAGCTTTCTTT. The chain carries TRBV2 and TRBJ1-1, with 7 bases that match TRBD1. CDR1 and CDR2 (germline): SNHLY, FYNNEI. The CDR3 covers 15 residues. V lost 2 bases and J lost 5; bases outside the gene matches: 8. The full variable domain, its missing parts supplied by reference TRBV2 and TRBJ1-1, is EPEVTQTPSHQVTQMGQEVILRCVPISNHLYFYWYRQILGQKVEFLVSFYNNEISEKSEIFDDQFSVERPDGSNFTLKIRSTKLEDSAMYFCASSENPGGSTEAFFGQGTRLTVV.